This TCR beta chain was recorded in a study of blood T cell repertoires in COVID-19. How the authors handled the data: Reference gene primer amplification gave estimated nucleated cell counts. Profiled with immunoSEQ multiplex PCR; TCRdb holds only in-frame clones, not every one. The V and J calls and clone size were taken over from that table, and D and trimming were inferred from the DNA. Here the sample spans over 350,000 clones, over 75% being singletons. The cohort comprised adults aged about 18 to 90 years residing in some 24 US areas. As to this clone: Distinct nucleotide sequences in the sample also encode this CDR3.

The CDR3 loop spans 11 amino acids. Germline V gives CDR1 KGHDR, CDR2 SFDVKD. V lost 5 bases to trimming and J lost 6 bases, with 3 bases between them. The TCR sequence derives from a woman in her 30s with acute COVID-19. The V gene is TRBV24-1, the J gene TRBJ2-2; D ambiguous. What was sequenced was PBMCs or T cells enriched from blood (not recorded which). CDR3 sequence (DNA): TGTGCCACCAGTGCGGCCGGGGAGCTGTTTTTT. This translates into CATSAAGELFF.